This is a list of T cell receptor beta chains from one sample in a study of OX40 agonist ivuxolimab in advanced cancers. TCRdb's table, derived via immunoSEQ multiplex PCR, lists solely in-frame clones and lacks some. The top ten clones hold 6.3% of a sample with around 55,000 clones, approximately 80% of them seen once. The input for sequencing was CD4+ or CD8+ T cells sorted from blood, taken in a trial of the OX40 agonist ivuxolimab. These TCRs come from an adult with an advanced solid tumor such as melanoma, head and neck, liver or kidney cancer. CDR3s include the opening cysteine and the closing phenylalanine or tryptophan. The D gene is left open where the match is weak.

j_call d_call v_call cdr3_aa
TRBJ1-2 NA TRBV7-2 CASSSRGGDYGYTF
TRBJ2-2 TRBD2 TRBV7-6 CASSLRPGTSGGGSNTGELFF
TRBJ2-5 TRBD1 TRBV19 CASSIGGQGETQYF
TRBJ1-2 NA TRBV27 CASSSTRQNYGYTF
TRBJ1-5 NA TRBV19 CASSIGTLGNQPQHF
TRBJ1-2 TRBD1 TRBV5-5 CASSFGQGGGYTF
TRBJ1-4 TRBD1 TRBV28 CAWGGQGREKLFF
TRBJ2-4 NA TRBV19 CASCAGRGAKNIQYF
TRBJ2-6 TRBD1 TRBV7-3 CASSPRPVTGGAGANVLTF
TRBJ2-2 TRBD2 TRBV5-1 CASSLDAGTSSTGELFF
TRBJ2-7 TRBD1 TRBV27 CASSRPGTGLLEQYF
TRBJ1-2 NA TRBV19 CASSPRRTDYYGYTF
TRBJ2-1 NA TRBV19 CASSIGRGDHNEQFF
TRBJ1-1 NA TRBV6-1 CASSEQAPLGTEAFF
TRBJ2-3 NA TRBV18 CASSRTRLVDTQYF
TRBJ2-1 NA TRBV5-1 CASSPGSLGNEQFF
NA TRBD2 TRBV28 CASSLHGGYEQYF
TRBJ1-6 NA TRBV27 CASSLSRPRASSSYNSPLHF
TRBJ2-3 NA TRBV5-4 CASSLAADTQYF
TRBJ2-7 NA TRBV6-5 CASSARGALYEQYF
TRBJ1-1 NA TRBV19 CASSIGPALLNTEAFF
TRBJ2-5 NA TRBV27 CASSHSFQETQYF
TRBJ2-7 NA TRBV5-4 CASSFRTASEQYF
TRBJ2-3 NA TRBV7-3 CASSPGAASTDTQYF
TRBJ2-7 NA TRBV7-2 CASSPLYEQYF
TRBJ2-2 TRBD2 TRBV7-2 CASSLIFRLAGENTGELFF
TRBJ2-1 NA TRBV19 CASSMGGSYNEQFF
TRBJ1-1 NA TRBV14 CASSQPPRNTEAFF
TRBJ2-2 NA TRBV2 CASTRGVRSPGELFF
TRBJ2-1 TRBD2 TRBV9 CASSVGGGRISYNEQFF
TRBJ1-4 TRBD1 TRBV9 CASSAWTGGGEKLFF
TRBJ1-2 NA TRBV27 CASSLSGGLVYGYTF
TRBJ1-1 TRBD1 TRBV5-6 CASSLWDRGSNTEAFF
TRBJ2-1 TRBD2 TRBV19 CASSRTGTSGGFSIYNEQFF
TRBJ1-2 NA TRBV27 CASSSGATNYGYTF
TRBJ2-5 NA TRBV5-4 CASSLGWSTGPETQYF
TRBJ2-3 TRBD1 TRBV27 CASSSLLRTGGELTQYF
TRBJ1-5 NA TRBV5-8 CASSYVRERNQPQHF
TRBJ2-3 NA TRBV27 CASSLTAPTDTQYF
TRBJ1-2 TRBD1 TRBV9 CASSVQGASGYTF
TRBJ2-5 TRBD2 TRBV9 CASSVSSGGAETQYF
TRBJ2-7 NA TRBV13 CASSSYPGRSPEQYF
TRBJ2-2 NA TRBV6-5 CASRGTFGELFF
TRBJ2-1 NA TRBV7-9 CASSWDMGNEQFF
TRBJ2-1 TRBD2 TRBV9 CASSVSSGGEQFF
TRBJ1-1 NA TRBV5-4 CASSNGLMNTEAFF
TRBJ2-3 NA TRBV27 CASSLWGRTADTQYF
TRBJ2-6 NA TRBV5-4 CASSLLEGGANVLTF
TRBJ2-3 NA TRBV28 CASSLILQVEKDTQYF
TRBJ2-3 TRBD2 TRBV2 CASTAGGPTDTQYF
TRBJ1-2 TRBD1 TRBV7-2 CASREPGQGRGGYTF
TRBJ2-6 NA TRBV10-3 CAMGRAGANVLTF
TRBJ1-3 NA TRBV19 CASSGQAHPTWRSSGNTIYF
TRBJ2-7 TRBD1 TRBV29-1 CSVAPGTGYEQYF
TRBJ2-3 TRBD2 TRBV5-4 CASSLTSGGSNTQYF